The 29 T cell receptor beta chains given below trace back to one sample, sequenced in a study of blood T cell repertoires in COVID-19. The method was immunoSEQ multiplex PCR; TCRdb's version includes in-frame clones alone and lacks a portion of them. The sample yields 250,000 to 350,000 clones, about four fifths seen once. The sequencing input was peripheral blood. Receptor source: a human donor with COVID-19, enrolled during active disease. The donor label of this sample is uncertain.

This sequence joins TRBV29-1 and TRBJ2-3; D not resolved. The length of the CDR3 is 13 residues. V was clipped by 1 base and J by 1 base, with 6 bases between them. Per germline, CDR1 SQVTM and CDR2 ANQGSEA. CDR3 residues: CSVEGARTDTQYF. Written as DNA, the CDR3 is TGCAGCGTTGAAGGGGCGCGCACAGATACGCAGTATTTT.

The V and J genes are TRBV2 and TRBJ2-7, with a possible D match to TRBD1 (6 bases). V dropped 4 bases and J dropped 1 base, with 23 bases sitting between them. CDR3 length: 18 residues. Germline V lookup: CDR1 SNHLY, CDR2 FYNNEI. CDR3 sequence: CASSGTASRGIPSYEQYF. The CDR3 nucleotides read TGTGCCAGCAGTGGGACAGCGAGTCGAGGCATACCGTCCTACGAGCAGTACTTC.

The rearrangement joins TRBV19 to TRBJ1-4, with TRBD1 matching over 8 bases. Germline V gives CDR1 LNHDA, CDR2 SQIVND (reference sequence). V trimming: 6 bases; J trimming: 0 bases; junction bases outside the gene matches: 6. This CDR3 spans 16 amino acids. For the CDR3, the DNA is TGTGCCAGTAGAGGGACAGGAGTCGCAACTAATGAAAAACTGTTTTTT. The encoded protein is CASRGTGVATNEKLFF. The full variable domain, its missing parts supplied by reference TRBV19 and TRBJ1-4, is DGGITQSPKYLFRKEGQNVTLSCEQNLNHDAMYWYRQDPGQGLRLIYYSQIVNDFQKGDIAEGYSVSREKKESFPLTVTSAQKNPTAFYLCASRGTGVATNEKLFFGSGTQLSVL.

This sequence joins TRBV19 and TRBJ1-6; TRBD1 is a possible D gene (6 bases). V was clipped by 5 bases and J by 7 bases, with 15 bases between them. Germline V gene data show CDR1 as LNHDA and CDR2 as SQIVND (reference sequence). This CDR3 region has 15 residues. In nucleotides, the CDR3 is TGTGCCAGTAGTCCTCCCGGGACACGGAATTCACCCCTCCACTTT. Protein sequence: CASSPPGTRNSPLHF.

This clone was recorded only once. The V call is TRBV19, the J call TRBJ1-1; D not resolved. Germline lookup yields CDR1 LNHDA and CDR2 SQIVND (reference sequence). The CDR3 sequence is 14 residues long. V lost 4 bases and J lost 2, with 11 bases in between. The chain's CDR3 is CASSRYGSNTEAFF. The CDR3 region has the DNA TGTGCCAGTAGTAGATACGGGAGCAACACTGAAGCTTTCTTT.

The table lists this clone with a few counts. The rearrangement joins TRBV6-5 to TRBJ2-2, with D uncertain. There are 15 residues in the CDR3. With 0 bases removed from V and 3 bases from J, the gap between germline ends came to 8 bases. Per the germline V gene, CDR1 is MNHEY and CDR2 is SVGAGI. The CDR3 DNA follows: TGTGCCAGCAGTTACTCTTGGCCCTACACCGGGGAGCTGTTTTTT. The encoded protein is CASSYSWPYTGELFF.

CDR3 region: CASSQDNRDRIYGYTF. In DNA, the CDR3 is TGCGCCAGCAGCCAAGACAACCGGGACAGGATATATGGCTACACCTTC. V gene TRBV4-1 combines with J gene TRBJ1-2, with TRBD1 identical over 8 bases. The CDR3 runs to 16 residues. The V gene's germline CDR1 is MGHRA and CDR2 YSYEKL. The V gene end was trimmed by 0 bases and the J gene end by 5 bases; junction bases not matched to a gene: 8.

CDR3 bases: TGTGCTAGTGGTCCCGGGACTAGCTACACAGATACGCAGTATTTT. It yields the protein CASGPGTSYTDTQYF. V and J are TRBV12-5 and TRBJ2-3, with 9 bases that match TRBD2. The germline gives CDR1 LGHNT, CDR2 FRNRAP. V was pared by 5 bases and J by 2 bases, with 5 bases of the junction left unmatched. The CDR3 consists of 15 residues.

This clone has just a few counts. The chain has TRBV19 and TRBJ1-6; D might be TRBD1 (5 bases). Germline CDR1 reads LNHDA; CDR2 reads SQIVND (reference sequence). Between the trimmed V and J ends, which lost 1 base and 10 bases, there was a span of 14 bases. This CDR3 has 15 residues. The CDR3 here is CASSIVGDGNSPLHF. CDR3 DNA: TGTGCCAGTAGTATAGTAGGGGATGGGAACTCACCCCTCCACTTT.

The rearrangement joins TRBV7-8 to TRBJ2-7, with D perhaps TRBD2 (5 bases). The CDR3 runs to 15 residues. Germline CDR1 is SGHVS and CDR2 is FQNEAQ. Trimming stripped 5 bases from V and 3 bases from J, with 17 bases between. CDR3 residues: CASSHRDPGVYEQYF. The CDR3 DNA follows: TGTGCCAGCAGCCACCGGGATCCCGGCGTCTACGAGCAGTACTTC.

The genes are TRBV30 and TRBJ2-2, with D possibly matching TRBD2 (6 bases). CDR3 length: 14 amino acids. Germline V gene sequence: CDR1 GTSNPN, CDR2 SVGIG (reference sequence). Deletions cut 1 base from V and 4 bases from J, with 10 bases between. The CDR3 region is CAWSAGSRTGELFF. CDR3 DNA sequence: TGTGCCTGGAGTGCCGGGAGCCGCACCGGGGAGCTGTTTTTT.

The chain employs TRBV7-2 and TRBJ2-1, with D possibly matching TRBD2 (5 bases). CDR1 is SGHTA, CDR2 FQGNSA, per germline. The CDR3 runs to 13 residues. Trimming shortened V by 1 base and J by 7 bases, and 8 bases separated the two germline ends. DNA of the CDR3: TGTGCCAGCAGCTTAGTGAGAGGGAATGAGCAGTTCTTC. This gives the protein CASSLVRGNEQFF.

The chain couples TRBV9 to TRBJ2-1; 9 nucleotides match TRBD1. The CDR3 runs 15 residues. V lost 3 bases and J lost 6; bases outside the gene matches: 7. Germline CDR1 SGDLS, CDR2 YYNGEE. CDR3: CASSAQGARGNEQFF. For the CDR3, the DNA is TGTGCCAGCAGCGCACAGGGGGCGAGGGGCAATGAGCAGTTCTTC.

The V and J genes are TRBV5-4 and TRBJ1-1; possible D gene TRBD1, 5 bases. The CDR3 has 14 residues. Germline values: CDR1 SGHNT, CDR2 YYREEE (reference sequence). The V end was cut by 1 base, the J end by 4 bases, with 11 bases between. CDR3 in DNA: TGTGCCAGCAGCTTGACGCAGGGATTCACTGAAGCTTTCTTT. Amino acid sequence: CASSLTQGFTEAFF. The full variable domain, in which reference TRBV5-4 and TRBJ1-1 provide the parts outside the CDR3, is ETGVTQSPTHLIKTRGQQVTLRCSSQSGHNTVSWYQQALGQGPQFIFQYYREEENGRGNFPPRFSGLQFPNYSSELNVNALELDDSALYLCASSLTQGFTEAFFGQGTRLTVV.

This chain uses TRBV5-1 with TRBJ2-1; D may be TRBD2 (5 bases). CDR1 and CDR2 (germline): SGHRS, YFSETQ. V lost 2 bases and J lost 2, with 11 bases in between. The CDR3 consists of 15 residues. CDR3 nucleotides: TGCGCCAGCAGCTTAGGAGCGGCGGCCTACAATGAGCAGTTCTTC. Encoded protein: CASSLGAAAYNEQFF.

The V gene is TRBV10-3, the J gene TRBJ1-4; 7 positions match TRBD1. V lost 11 bases and J lost 7; bases outside the gene matches: 10. In germline, CDR1 is ENHRY, CDR2 SYGVKD. This CDR3 is 13 amino acids long. CDR3 sequence: CASRNRGFEKLFF. CDR3 in DNA: TGTGCCTCTCGTAACAGGGGCTTTGAAAAACTGTTTTTT.

The chain employs TRBV2 and TRBJ1-6; 7 bases fit TRBD1. From germline, CDR1 is SNHLY and CDR2 FYNNEI. Trimming took 6 bases from V and 8 from J; bases not matched to a gene: 7. CDR3 size: 14 residues. The CDR3 region is CASRLGQNYSPLHF. CDR3 nucleotide sequence: TGTGCCAGCAGGTTGGGACAGAATTATTCACCCCTCCACTTT.

The V and J genes are TRBV28 and TRBJ2-5; 8 nucleotides align to TRBD2. CDR3 length: 16 residues. Germline CDR1 reads MDHEN; CDR2 reads SYDVKM. The J segment lost 4 bases and the V segment lost 7 bases, leaving 14 bases of the junction unmatched. The DNA of the CDR3 is TGTGCCAGCACCATCCCCGGGACTAGACGAATAGAGACCCAGTACTTC. Protein sequence: CASTIPGTRRIETQYF. The full variable domain, in which reference TRBV28 and TRBJ2-5 provide the parts outside the CDR3, is DVKVTQSSRYLVKRTGEKVFLECVQDMDHENMFWYRQDPGLGLRLIYFSYDVKMKEKGDIPEGYSVSREKKERFSLILESASTNQTSMYLCASTIPGTRRIETQYFGPGTRLLVL.

The chain couples TRBV6-2 or TRBV6-3 to TRBJ1-5, with 7 bases matching TRBD1. The germline V gene encodes CDR1 MNHEY and CDR2 SVGEGT. The V segment lost 5 bases and the J segment 5 bases; nucleotides outside the gene matches: 6. CDR3 length equals 14 residues. In DNA form, the CDR3 reads TGTGCCAGCAGTCAAAGACAGGGCGATCAGCCCCAGCATTTT. It is translated as CASSQRQGDQPQHF.

The chain carries TRBV30 and TRBJ2-1; 11 positions match TRBD2. V lost 3 bases, J lost 6 bases, and 4 bases stayed unmatched. The CDR3 is 14 residues long. CDR1 and CDR2 (germline): GTSNPN, SVGIG (reference sequence). CDR3 protein: CAWRVAGGSNEQFF. The CDR3 coding sequence is TGTGCCTGGAGGGTAGCGGGAGGGAGCAATGAGCAGTTCTTC.

This chain links TRBV6-2 or TRBV6-3 with TRBJ2-7; no clear D. The ends were cut back, 2 bases at V and 9 bases at J, with 8 bases in the middle. Germline-derived CDR1 and CDR2 are MNHEY and SVGEGT. The CDR3 is 11 residues long. The CDR3 DNA follows: TGTGCCAGCAGTTACGCTCTAAGGCAGTACTTC. Its protein is CASSYALRQYF.

The chain joins TRBV29-1 to TRBJ2-1; D might be TRBD1 (6 bases). Germline loops: CDR1 SQVTM, CDR2 ANQGSEA. This CDR3 spans 13 amino acids. V lost 4 bases and J lost 3, with 10 bases in between. The CDR3 loop is CSVGWGRYNEQFF. In DNA, the CDR3 is TGCAGCGTTGGGTGGGGGCGCTACAATGAGCAGTTCTTC.

The chain uses TRBV6-5 and TRBJ2-2; D remains ambiguous. This CDR3 region has 13 residues. From germline, CDR1 is MNHEY and CDR2 SVGAGI. V lost 2 bases and J 5 bases, leaving 6 bases between the germline ends. The CDR3 DNA is TGTGCCAGCAGTTACACTGAAACCGGGGAGCTGTTTTTT. Translating it yields CASSYTETGELFF.

CDR3 protein: CASSQDSGQGSVNIQYF. The CDR3 region has the DNA TGCGCCAGCAGCCAGGATTCGGGACAGGGCTCGGTAAACATTCAGTACTTC. The genes are TRBV5-1 and TRBJ2-4, with TRBD1 matching 9 bases. Germline V gives CDR1 SGHRS, CDR2 YFSETQ. This CDR3 comprises 17 residues. Trimming removed 4 bases from V and 6 bases from J; junction bases left unmatched: 14.

The chain uses TRBV27 and TRBJ1-5; 9 nucleotides line up with TRBD1. V was clipped by 5 bases and J by 2 bases; unmatched bases: 7. This CDR3 has 16 residues. The germline CDR1 and CDR2 sequences are MNHEY and SMNVEV (reference sequence). DNA for the CDR3: TGTGCCAGCAGTCCGTTGGACAGGGGAGGCAATCAGCCCCAGCATTTT. Translated, it gives CASSPLDRGGNQPQHF.

The rearrangement links TRBV4-1 to TRBJ1-3; 7 positions agree with TRBD1. The CDR3 totals 16 residues. In germline, CDR1 is MGHRA, CDR2 YSYEKL. After removal of 1 base from V and 5 bases from J, the junction contained 8 bases not matched to a gene. The CDR3 DNA sequence: TGCGCCAGCAGCCAAGGCCCTGACAGGGATAGAAACACCATATATTTT. Encoded protein: CASSQGPDRDRNTIYF.

This clone occurred a few times. This sequence joins TRBV2 and TRBJ1-2, with a possible D match to TRBD1 (5 bases). The germline V gene has CDR1 SNHLY and CDR2 FYNNEI. This CDR3 comprises 15 residues. The V end was cut by 6 bases, the J end by 8 bases, with 22 bases between. The DNA of the CDR3 is TGTGCCAGCAGCGATAGCAGGGATGGAGTAAGCGGCTACACCTTC. This translates into CASSDSRDGVSGYTF.

The chain recombines TRBV28 with TRBJ2-1; 11 bases fit TRBD2. The J segment lost 6 bases and the V segment lost 6 bases, leaving 7 bases of the junction unmatched. Per germline, CDR1 MDHEN and CDR2 SYDVKM. This CDR3 has 15 residues. The CDR3 sequence is CASSPLAGDVNEQFF. CDR3 nucleotide sequence: TGTGCCAGCAGCCCACTAGCGGGAGATGTCAATGAGCAGTTCTTC. The full variable domain, in which reference TRBV28 and TRBJ2-1 provide the parts outside the CDR3, is DVKVTQSSRYLVKRTGEKVFLECVQDMDHENMFWYRQDPGLGLRLIYFSYDVKMKEKGDIPEGYSVSREKKERFSLILESASTNQTSMYLCASSPLAGDVNEQFFGPGTRLTVL.

V and J are TRBV6-5 and TRBJ1-6; D is uncertain. V dropped 6 bases and J dropped 6 bases, with 15 bases sitting between them. The CDR3 is 15 amino acids. Per germline, CDR1 MNHEY and CDR2 SVGAGI. In DNA form, the CDR3 reads TGTGCCAGCAGCCGGTTTTGGACTGGTAATTCACCCCTCCACTTT. This encodes CASSRFWTGNSPLHF.